The 4 T cell receptor beta chains below were found in one sample sequenced in a study of blood T cell repertoires in COVID-19. Assay used: immunoSEQ multiplex PCR; TCRdb lists only in-frame clones, some missing. The sample consists of 270,000 or so clones, approximately 92% of them appearing once. Source material: peripheral blood. These receptors were collected from a woman between 35 and 50 years old who had recovered from COVID-19.

This chain joins TRBV19 and TRBJ1-4; 7 bases line up with TRBD1. The ends lost 5 bases at V and 0 bases at J; junction bases unmatched: 9. CDR1 LNHDA and CDR2 SQIVND come from the germline V gene (reference sequence). This CDR3 has 17 residues. Here the CDR3 DNA reads TGTGCCAGTAGTGAATGGGGACAGACTGCAACTAATGAAAAACTGTTTTTT. Protein: CASSEWGQTATNEKLFF.

V and J are TRBV15 and TRBJ1-5; 7 nucleotides agree with TRBD1. The CDR3 is made up of 16 amino acids. CDR1 is LNHNV, CDR2 YYDKDF, per germline (reference sequence). With V trimmed by 3 bases and J by 1 base, 6 bases remained unmatched. CDR3 nucleotides: TGTGCCACCAGCAGCGTACAGGGGCTCAGCAATCAGCCCCAGCATTTT. It translates to CATSSVQGLSNQPQHF.

CDR3 region: CASSYSPGITGELFF. CDR3 nucleotides: TGTGCCAGCAGTTACTCTCCAGGGATCACCGGGGAGCTGTTTTTT. J is TRBJ2-2 and V is TRBV6-5; possible D gene TRBD1, 5 bases. The germline V and J ends were trimmed by 0 bases and 4 bases, with 9 bases remaining between them. Germline CDR1 MNHEY, CDR2 SVGAGI. The CDR3 sequence is 15 residues long.

The chain couples TRBV7-9 to TRBJ2-1; no reliable D call. V lost 5 bases to trimming and J lost 7 bases, with 6 bases between them. Germline V gene sequence: CDR1 SEHNR, CDR2 FQNEAQ (reference sequence). The CDR3 loop spans 11 amino acids. The CDR3 region is CASSERNEQFF. The CDR3 nucleotides read TGTGCCAGCAGCGAGAGGAATGAGCAGTTCTTC.